This T cell receptor beta chain was profiled in a study of type 1 regulatory T cells. As for the study in general: An in vitro protocol generated T-allo10, a Tr1-enriched, alloantigen-specific CD4 T cell product. Broader study findings: Type 1 regulatory T cells had a more restricted TCR repertoire than non-type 1 regulatory T cells.

TCRdb independently ran MiXCR on the reads; one entry per CDR3 protein. The sample has about 42,000 distinct CDR3 sequences, 12% seen once. This clonotype was found a few times. Its antigen is undetermined. The germline V gene has CDR1 SGHRS and CDR2 YFSETQ. Trimming removed 4 bases from V and 4 bases from J, with 12 bases in between. The CDR3 totals 13 residues. The chain couples TRBV5-1 to TRBJ2-7; D is undetermined. The source is a human donor in good health. Input material: cultured non-Tr1 T cells, either the whole culture or a sorted T cell fraction (not recorded which). The CDR3 DNA sequence: TGCGCCAGCAGCGCTCTGACCGGATACGAGCAGTACTTC. It yields the protein CASSALTGYEQYF.